Listed here are 22 T cell receptor beta chains from one sample, sequenced in a study of T cells in Graves' hyperthyroidism and ophthalmopathy. Amplification of TCR beta CDR3 regions used RNA as the template. The HTBI primer set served for first-round RT-PCR of the TCR CDR3. TCRdb independently ran MiXCR on the multiplex PCR reads; one entry per CDR3 protein. The sample consists of over 90,000 distinct CDR3 sequences, over 45% of them appearing once. The source material was blood. The source of these receptors is a man aged 40-49 years with Graves' hyperthyroidism.

The rearrangement joins TRBV10-1 to TRBJ1-2, with D uncertain. Trimming removed 6 bases at V and 8 bases at J, with 13 bases between. CDR1 is WNHNN, CDR2 SYGVQD, per germline (reference sequence). The CDR3 is 12 amino acids. CDR3 sequence (DNA): TGCGCCAGCAGCCACGGAGGGTTGGGCTACACCTTC. This sequence encodes CASSHGGLGYTF.

J is TRBJ2-2 and V is TRBV2, with TRBD1 matching 9 bases. V shed 5 bases, J shed 5 bases, and the junction held 6 bases outside the gene matches. The CDR3 has 15 amino acids. Germline V gives CDR1 SNHLY, CDR2 FYNNEI. This CDR3 reads CASSPQGALTGELFF. Here the CDR3 DNA reads TGTGCCAGCAGTCCACAGGGGGCGTTGACCGGGGAGCTGTTTTTT.

The sample holds many counts of this clonotype. The chain links TRBV10-3 to TRBJ2-2; D is undetermined. The CDR3 runs to 15 residues. Trimming took off 8 bases at V and 1 base at J, with 14 bases between the two ends. Germline values: CDR1 ENHRY, CDR2 SYGVKD. In DNA, the CDR3 is TGTGCCATCGGAGTGCTTACTGTGAACACCGGGGAGCTGTTTTTT. Translation: CAIGVLTVNTGELFF.

This chain connects TRBV15 to TRBJ2-6; 7 nucleotides match TRBD1. Germline CDR1 reads LNHNV; CDR2 reads YYDKDF (reference sequence). The CDR3 covers 17 residues. After removal of 3 bases from V and 0 bases from J, the junction contained 5 bases not matched to a gene. CDR3 residues: CATSSLGQISGANVLTF. In nucleotides, the CDR3 is TGTGCCACCAGCAGTTTGGGACAGATCTCTGGGGCCAACGTCCTGACTTTC.

Worth noting for this clonotype: One junction end does not reproduce the germline sequence, and a read error may be involved. The chain carries TRBV7-2 and TRBJ2-1; D is undetermined. Per the germline V gene, CDR1 is SGHTA and CDR2 is FQGNSA. This CDR3 region has 14 residues. CDR3 in DNA: TGTGCCGGCAGCTTCGGCGGCAGGTACAATGAGCAGTTCTTT. This sequence encodes CAGSFGGRYNEQFF. Drawing the rest from reference TRBV7-2 and TRBJ2-1, the complete variable domain is GAGVSQSPSNKVTEKGKDVELRCDPISGHTALYWYRQSLGQGLEFLIYFQGNSAPDKSGLPSDRFSAERTGGSVSTLTIQRTQQEDSAVYLCAGSFGGRYNEQFFGPGTRLTVL.

The V call is TRBV20-1, the J call TRBJ2-7; 12 bases are a match to TRBD2. Germline CDR1 and CDR2: DFQATT and SNEGSKA (reference sequence). Germline trimming cut 0 bases from V and 4 bases from J; bases unmatched to any gene: 7. The CDR3 has 16 residues. The CDR3 is CSARDGLAGNGYEQYF. DNA of the CDR3: TGCAGTGCTAGAGACGGACTAGCGGGAAACGGGTACGAGCAGTACTTC.

This clonotype was seen at least ten times. The chain is built from TRBV11-2 and TRBJ1-1, with TRBD1 matching 9 bases. The germline V gene encodes CDR1 SGHAT and CDR2 FQNNGV. The CDR3 loop spans 18 amino acids. The junction had 16 bases not matched to a gene; V was cut back by 1 base and J by 7 bases. The CDR3, as DNA: TGTGCCAGCAGCTTAGCTGGGGTTCGTCTCGGGACAGGGTATGAAGCTTTCTTT. Translation gives CASSLAGVRLGTGYEAFF. Using reference TRBV11-2 and TRBJ1-1 for the parts outside the CDR3, the full variable domain is EAGVAQSPRYKIIEKRQSVAFWCNPISGHATLYWYQQILGQGPKLLIQFQNNGVVDDSQLPKDRFSAERLKGVDSTLKIQPAKLEDSAVYLCASSLAGVRLGTGYEAFFGQGTRLTVV.

The rearrangement joins TRBV7-9 to TRBJ2-3; D is tentatively TRBD1 or TRBD2 (5 bases each). There are 20 residues in the CDR3. V lost 1 base to trimming and J lost 0 bases, with 23 bases between them. Germline-derived CDR1 and CDR2 are SEHNR and FQNEAQ (reference sequence). In DNA, the CDR3 is TGTGCCAGCAGCTTAGGGGCACAGGTCTCTGCACCGGGGAGCACAGATACGCAGTATTTT. It specifies CASSLGAQVSAPGSTDTQYF.

The chain joins TRBV7-6 to TRBJ1-2; weak D call: TRBD1 (5 bases). The CDR3 spans 15 residues. V was clipped by 1 base and J by 8 bases, with 17 bases between them. Germline CDR1 SGHVS, CDR2 FNYEAQ. The CDR3 loop is CASSLEGRGASGYTF. In DNA, the CDR3 is TGTGCCAGCAGCTTAGAGGGTCGAGGGGCCTCGGGCTACACCTTC.

In regard to this clonotype: At one boundary the junction diverges from the germline segment, which might be a read error. The V call is TRBV5-4, the J call TRBJ1-1; TRBD1 is a possible D gene (5 bases). This CDR3 is 16 amino acids long. Germline-derived CDR1 and CDR2 are SGHNT and YYREEE (reference sequence). CDR3 amino acids: CASSPAGQGPNTEAFF. The DNA of the CDR3 is TGTGCTAGCAGCCCGGCGGGGCAAGGGCCGAACACTGAAGCTTTCTTT.

The V call is TRBV2, the J call TRBJ2-1; D gene ambiguous. In germline, CDR1 is SNHLY, CDR2 FYNNEI. This CDR3 has 13 amino acids. Trimming left V 2 bases short and J 10 bases short, with 12 bases between. CDR3 sequence: CASSEMSPREQFF. For the CDR3, the DNA is TGTGCCAGCAGTGAAATGTCCCCCAGGGAGCAGTTCTTC.

This clonotype came up a few times. The chain joins TRBV30 to TRBJ1-1; TRBD1 is a possible D gene (5 bases). This CDR3 spans 15 amino acids. V was cut by 2 bases and J by 4 bases, with 17 bases left in between. Germline V CDR1 and CDR2: GTSNPN, SVGIG (reference sequence). The CDR3: CAWSRGGTPGTEAFF. The CDR3 region has the DNA TGTGCCTGGAGTCGTGGAGGGACGCCTGGCACTGAAGCTTTCTTT.

Points on this clonotype: A much larger clone lies one base from this, so it may be a read error. The chain is built from TRBV2 and TRBJ1-1; 7 bases align to TRBD1. Germline-derived CDR1 and CDR2 are SNHLY and FYNNEI. The CDR3 spans 14 residues. Trimming took 7 bases from V and 3 from J; bases not matched to a gene: 8. CDR3 sequence reads: CASNNGQAYTEAFF. The CDR3 nucleotides are TGTGCCAGCAATAATGGACAGGCATACACTGAAGCTTTCTTT.

This clonotype was observed a few times. The rearrangement uses TRBV10-3 and TRBJ1-1, with unresolved D. This CDR3 spans 15 amino acids. The V end lost 5 bases, the J end lost 2 bases, and 15 bases lay between the germline ends. CDR1 ENHRY and CDR2 SYGVKD come from the germline V gene. The CDR3, as DNA: TGTGCCATCAGTTTCGACGGCTCTGGAAACACTGAAGCTTTCTTT. It specifies CAISFDGSGNTEAFF.

This rearrangement joins TRBV7-8 to TRBJ2-3, with 9 nucleotides matching TRBD2. Germline values: CDR1 SGHVS, CDR2 FQNEAQ. V was pared by 3 bases and J by 6 bases, with 7 bases of the junction left unmatched. The length of the CDR3 is 15 residues. The CDR3 DNA follows: TGTGCCAGCAGCTTGATCGGCGGGAGGGAGGATACGCAGTATTTT. Translating it yields CASSLIGGREDTQYF.

There are many counts of this clonotype. V gene TRBV5-6 combines with J gene TRBJ2-4; D remains ambiguous. V lost 0 bases, J lost 2 bases, and 12 bases lay in between. The CDR3 contains 16 residues. Germline V gene sequence: CDR1 SGHDT, CDR2 YYEEEE. CDR3 in DNA: TGTGCCAGCAGCTTGGGGGCTGTGCGGACCAAAAACATTCAGTACTTC. This sequence encodes CASSLGAVRTKNIQYF.

This clonotype was counted at least ten times. The chain is built from TRBV7-2 and TRBJ2-3; 11 nucleotides line up with TRBD2. CDR3 length: 17 residues. The V gene end was trimmed by 1 base and the J gene end by 3 bases; junction bases not matched to a gene: 6. Germline CDR1 and CDR2: SGHTA and FQGNSA. The DNA of the CDR3 is TGTGCCAGCAGCTTAGAGGCTAGCGGGGGGCGGACAGATACGCAGTATTTT. Encoded protein: CASSLEASGGRTDTQYF.

This clonotype was seen many times. The chain carries TRBV9 and TRBJ1-3, with TRBD1 matching 10 bases. CDR3 length equals 17 residues. Trimming took 3 bases from V and 3 from J; bases not matched to a gene: 9. CDR1 is SGDLS and CDR2 is YYNGEE in the germline V gene. Written as DNA, the CDR3 is TGTGCCAGCAGCGCGTTCTTAGGACAGGGGGGTGGAAACACCATATATTTT. Its translation is CASSAFLGQGGGNTIYF.

This chain links TRBV10-3 with TRBJ1-1; D remains ambiguous. This CDR3 has 12 residues. Looked up from germline, CDR1 is ENHRY and CDR2 is SYGVKD. V lost 4 bases, J lost 10 bases, and 13 bases lay in between. The DNA of the CDR3 is TGTGCCATCAGTGGGTCTTCTCAGAGAGCTTTCTTT. This sequence encodes CAISGSSQRAFF.

In this sample, this clonotype turned up a few times. Given a much more abundant clone one base away, this may be a read error. The rearrangement joins TRBV12-3 or TRBV12-4 to TRBJ2-7; 7 nucleotides agree with TRBD2. CDR3 length: 15 amino acids. The V segment lost 6 bases and the J segment 2 bases; nucleotides outside the gene matches: 10. The CDR3, as DNA: TGTGCCAGCAGCATCCTAGGCGGGGGAGCCTACGAGCAGTACTTC. Translating gives CASSILGGGAYEQYF.

This clonotype has more than one count but fewer than ten. This sequence joins TRBV20-1 and TRBJ2-3; D is perhaps TRBD2 (7 bases). CDR3 size: 16 residues. The germline CDR1 and CDR2 sequences are DFQATT and SNEGSKA (reference sequence). V gave up 6 bases and J gave up 2 bases, with 21 bases separating them. The CDR3 spells CSAPPVGGTTTDTQYF. The CDR3, as DNA: TGCAGTGCCCCCCCGGTGGGGGGGACAACCACAGATACGCAGTATTTT.

This clonotype occurred many times. The rearrangement joins TRBV3-1 to TRBJ1-3, with D possibly matching TRBD1 (5 bases). The CDR3 covers 12 residues. V was cut by 2 bases and J by 11 bases, with 10 bases left in between. Germline CDR1 is LGHDT and CDR2 is YNNKEL (reference sequence). CDR3 sequence: CASSQTRDAIYF. In nucleotides, the CDR3 is TGTGCCAGCAGCCAAACCCGGGACGCCATATATTTT.